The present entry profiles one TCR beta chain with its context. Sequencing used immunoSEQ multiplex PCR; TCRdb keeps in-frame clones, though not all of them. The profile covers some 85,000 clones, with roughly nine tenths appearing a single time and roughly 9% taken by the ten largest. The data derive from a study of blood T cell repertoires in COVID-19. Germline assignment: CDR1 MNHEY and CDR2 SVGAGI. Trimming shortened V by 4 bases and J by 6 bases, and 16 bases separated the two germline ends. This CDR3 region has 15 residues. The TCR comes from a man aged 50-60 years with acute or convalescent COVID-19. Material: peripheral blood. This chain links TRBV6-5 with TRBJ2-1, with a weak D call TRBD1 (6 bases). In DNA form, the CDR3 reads TGTGCCAGCAGTTCGCCCACAGGGCGTATCAATGAGCAGTTCTTC. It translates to CASSSPTGRINEQFF.